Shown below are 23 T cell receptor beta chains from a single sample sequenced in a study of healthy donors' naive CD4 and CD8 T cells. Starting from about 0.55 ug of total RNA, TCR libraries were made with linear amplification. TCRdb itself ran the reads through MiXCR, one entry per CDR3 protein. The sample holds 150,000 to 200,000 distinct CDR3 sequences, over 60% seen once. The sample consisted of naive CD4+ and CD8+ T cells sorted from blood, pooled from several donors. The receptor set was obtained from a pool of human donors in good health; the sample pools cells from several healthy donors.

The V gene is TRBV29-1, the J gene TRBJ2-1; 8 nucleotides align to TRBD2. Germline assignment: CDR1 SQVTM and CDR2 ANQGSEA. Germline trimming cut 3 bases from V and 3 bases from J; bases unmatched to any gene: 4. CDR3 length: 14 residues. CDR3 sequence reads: CSVEGREVYNEQFF. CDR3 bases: TGCAGCGTTGAGGGGCGGGAGGTCTACAATGAGCAGTTCTTC.

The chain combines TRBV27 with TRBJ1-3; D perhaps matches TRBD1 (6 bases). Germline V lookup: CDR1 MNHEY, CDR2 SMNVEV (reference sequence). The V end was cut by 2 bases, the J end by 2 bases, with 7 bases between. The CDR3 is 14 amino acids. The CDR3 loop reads CASSLTGPGNTIYF. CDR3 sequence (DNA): TGTGCCAGCAGTTTAACAGGGCCTGGAAACACCATATATTTT.

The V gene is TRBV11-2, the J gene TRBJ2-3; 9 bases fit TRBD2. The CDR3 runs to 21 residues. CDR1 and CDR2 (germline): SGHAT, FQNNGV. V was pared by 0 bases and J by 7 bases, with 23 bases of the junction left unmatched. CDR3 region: CASSLEGGLAGYQGYWNTQYF. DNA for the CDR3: TGTGCCAGCAGCTTAGAAGGGGGGCTAGCGGGATACCAGGGTTACTGGAATACGCAGTATTTT.

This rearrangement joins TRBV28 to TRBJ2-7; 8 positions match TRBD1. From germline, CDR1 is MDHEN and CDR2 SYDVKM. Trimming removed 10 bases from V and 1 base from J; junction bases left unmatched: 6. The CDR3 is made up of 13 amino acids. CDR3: CATRRTGSYEQYF. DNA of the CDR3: TGTGCCACCAGGCGGACAGGGTCCTACGAGCAGTACTTC.

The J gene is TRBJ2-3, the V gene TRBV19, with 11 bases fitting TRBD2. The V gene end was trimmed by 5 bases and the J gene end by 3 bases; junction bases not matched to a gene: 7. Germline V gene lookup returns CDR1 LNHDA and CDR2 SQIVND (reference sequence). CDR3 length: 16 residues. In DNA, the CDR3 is TGTGCCAGTAGTGTACTAGCGGGAGCGGCGACAGATACGCAGTATTTT. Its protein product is CASSVLAGAATDTQYF.

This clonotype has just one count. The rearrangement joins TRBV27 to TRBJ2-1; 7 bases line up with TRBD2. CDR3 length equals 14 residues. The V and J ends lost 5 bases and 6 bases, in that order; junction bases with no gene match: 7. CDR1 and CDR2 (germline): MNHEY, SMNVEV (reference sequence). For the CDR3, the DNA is TGTGCCAGCAGTCATGGCAGGGAGGGCAATGAGCAGTTCTTC. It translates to CASSHGREGNEQFF.

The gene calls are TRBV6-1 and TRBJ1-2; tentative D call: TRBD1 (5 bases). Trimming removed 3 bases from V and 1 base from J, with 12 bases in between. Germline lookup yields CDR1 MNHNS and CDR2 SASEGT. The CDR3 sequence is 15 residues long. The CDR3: CASSEASGFNYGYTF. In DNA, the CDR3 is TGTGCCAGCAGTGAGGCGTCAGGGTTTAACTATGGCTACACCTTC.

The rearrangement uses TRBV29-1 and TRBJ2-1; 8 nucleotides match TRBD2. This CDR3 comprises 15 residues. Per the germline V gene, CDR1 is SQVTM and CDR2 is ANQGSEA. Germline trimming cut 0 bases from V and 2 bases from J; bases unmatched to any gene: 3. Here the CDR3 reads CSVEDPGRAYNEQFF. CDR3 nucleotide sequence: TGCAGCGTTGAAGATCCCGGGAGGGCCTACAATGAGCAGTTCTTC.

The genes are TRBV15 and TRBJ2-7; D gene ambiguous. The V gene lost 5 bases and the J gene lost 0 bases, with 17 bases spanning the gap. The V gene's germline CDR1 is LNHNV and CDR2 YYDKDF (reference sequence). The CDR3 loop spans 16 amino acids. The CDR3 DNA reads TGTGCCACCAGCCTAGGAGAAGGAATGAGCTCCTACGAGCAGTACTTC. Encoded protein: CATSLGEGMSSYEQYF.

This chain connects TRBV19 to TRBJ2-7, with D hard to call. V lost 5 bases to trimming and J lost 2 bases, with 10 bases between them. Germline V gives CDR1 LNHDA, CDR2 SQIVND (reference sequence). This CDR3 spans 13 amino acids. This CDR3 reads CASSFRLTYEQYF. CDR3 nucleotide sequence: TGTGCCAGTAGTTTCCGGCTTACCTACGAGCAGTACTTC.

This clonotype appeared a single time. For the CDR3, the DNA is TGTGCCAGCCGCACACAGGGTTTTCGCAATCAGCCCCAGCATTTT. Its protein product is CASRTQGFRNQPQHF. This rearrangement joins TRBV28 to TRBJ1-5; tentative D call: TRBD1 (6 bases). The CDR3 loop spans 15 amino acids. Trimming took off 8 bases at V and 2 bases at J, with 16 bases between the two ends. Germline V gene sequence: CDR1 MDHEN, CDR2 SYDVKM.

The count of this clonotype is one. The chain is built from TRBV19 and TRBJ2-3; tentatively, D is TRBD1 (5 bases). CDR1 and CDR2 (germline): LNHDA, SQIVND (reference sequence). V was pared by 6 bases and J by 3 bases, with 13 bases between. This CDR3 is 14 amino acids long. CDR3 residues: CASRDSHLTDTQYF. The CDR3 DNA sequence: TGTGCCAGTAGAGACAGTCATTTAACAGATACGCAGTATTTT.

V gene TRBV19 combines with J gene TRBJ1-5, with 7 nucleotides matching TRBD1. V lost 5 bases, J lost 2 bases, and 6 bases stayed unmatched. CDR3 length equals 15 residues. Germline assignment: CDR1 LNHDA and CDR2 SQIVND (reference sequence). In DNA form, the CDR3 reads TGTGCCAGTAGTGAGACAGGGTTGGGCAATCAGCCCCAGCATTTT. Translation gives CASSETGLGNQPQHF.

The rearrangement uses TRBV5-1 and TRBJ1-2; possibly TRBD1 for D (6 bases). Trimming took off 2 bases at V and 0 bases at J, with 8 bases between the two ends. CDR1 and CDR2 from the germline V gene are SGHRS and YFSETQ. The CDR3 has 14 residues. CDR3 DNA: TGCGCCAGCAGCTTATACAGGGCTAACTATGGCTACACCTTC. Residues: CASSLYRANYGYTF.

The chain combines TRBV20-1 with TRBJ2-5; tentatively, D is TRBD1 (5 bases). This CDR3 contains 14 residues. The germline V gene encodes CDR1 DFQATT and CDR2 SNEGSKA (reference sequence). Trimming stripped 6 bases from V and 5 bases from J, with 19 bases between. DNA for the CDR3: TGCAGTGCCAGGGAACCAATGGGCAGTGAGACCCAGTACTTC. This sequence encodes CSAREPMGSETQYF.

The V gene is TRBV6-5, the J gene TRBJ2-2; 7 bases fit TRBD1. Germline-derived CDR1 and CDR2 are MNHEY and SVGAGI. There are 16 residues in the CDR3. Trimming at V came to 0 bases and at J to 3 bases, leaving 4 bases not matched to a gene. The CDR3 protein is CASSYSRGTDTGELFF. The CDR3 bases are TGTGCCAGCAGTTACTCGAGAGGGACAGACACCGGGGAGCTGTTTTTT.

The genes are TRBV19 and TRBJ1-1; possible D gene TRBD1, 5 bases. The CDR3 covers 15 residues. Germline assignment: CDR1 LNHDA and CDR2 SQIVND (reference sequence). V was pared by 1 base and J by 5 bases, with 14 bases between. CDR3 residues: CASSIVARVATEAFF. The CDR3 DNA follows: TGTGCCAGTAGTATAGTGGCCAGGGTTGCGACTGAAGCTTTCTTT.

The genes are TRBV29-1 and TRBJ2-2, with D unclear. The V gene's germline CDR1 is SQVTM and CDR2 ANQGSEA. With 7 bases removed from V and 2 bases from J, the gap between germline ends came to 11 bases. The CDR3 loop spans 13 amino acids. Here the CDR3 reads CSAEGINTGELFF. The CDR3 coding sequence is TGCAGCGCCGAAGGGATTAACACCGGGGAGCTGTTTTTT.

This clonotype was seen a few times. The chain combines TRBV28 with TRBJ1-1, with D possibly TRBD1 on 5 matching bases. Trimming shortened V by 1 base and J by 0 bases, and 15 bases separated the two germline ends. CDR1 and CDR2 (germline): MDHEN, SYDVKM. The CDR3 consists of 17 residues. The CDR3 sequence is CASSLSGDWGLNTEAFF. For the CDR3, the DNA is TGTGCCAGCAGTTTATCGGGGGATTGGGGGTTGAACACTGAAGCTTTCTTT.

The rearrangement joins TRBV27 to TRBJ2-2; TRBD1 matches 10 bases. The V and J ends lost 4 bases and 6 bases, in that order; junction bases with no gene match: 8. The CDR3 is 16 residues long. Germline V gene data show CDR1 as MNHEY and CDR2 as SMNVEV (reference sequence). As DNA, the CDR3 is TGTGCCAGCAGTTACCAGACAGGGGGCGCGCCCGGGGAGCTGTTTTTT. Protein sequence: CASSYQTGGAPGELFF.

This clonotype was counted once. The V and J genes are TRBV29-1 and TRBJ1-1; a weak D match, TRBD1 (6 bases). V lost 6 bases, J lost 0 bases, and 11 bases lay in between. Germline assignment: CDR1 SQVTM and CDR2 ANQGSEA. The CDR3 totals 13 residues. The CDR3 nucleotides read TGCAGCGTCTGGGGGCTCGTGAACACTGAAGCTTTCTTT. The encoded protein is CSVWGLVNTEAFF. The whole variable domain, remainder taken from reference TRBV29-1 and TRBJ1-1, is SAVISQKPSRDICQRGTSLTIQCQVDSQVTMMFWYRQQPGQSLTLIATANQGSEATYESGFVIDKFPISRPNLTFSTLTVSNMSPEDSSIYLCSVWGLVNTEAFFGQGTRLTVV.

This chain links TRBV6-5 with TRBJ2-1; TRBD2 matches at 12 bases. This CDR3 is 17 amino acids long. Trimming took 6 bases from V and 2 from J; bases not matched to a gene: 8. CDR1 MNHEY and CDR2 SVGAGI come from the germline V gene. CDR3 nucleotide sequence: TGTGCCAGCAGAGGGACTAGCGGGCCCATAACCTACAATGAGCAGTTCTTC. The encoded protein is CASRGTSGPITYNEQFF.

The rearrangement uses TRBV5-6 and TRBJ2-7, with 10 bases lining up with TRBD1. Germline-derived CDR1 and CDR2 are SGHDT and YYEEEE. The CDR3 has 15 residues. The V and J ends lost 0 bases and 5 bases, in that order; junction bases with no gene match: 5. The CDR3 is CASSLEGQGYHEQYF. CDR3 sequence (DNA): TGTGCCAGCAGCTTGGAGGGACAGGGGTACCACGAGCAGTACTTC.